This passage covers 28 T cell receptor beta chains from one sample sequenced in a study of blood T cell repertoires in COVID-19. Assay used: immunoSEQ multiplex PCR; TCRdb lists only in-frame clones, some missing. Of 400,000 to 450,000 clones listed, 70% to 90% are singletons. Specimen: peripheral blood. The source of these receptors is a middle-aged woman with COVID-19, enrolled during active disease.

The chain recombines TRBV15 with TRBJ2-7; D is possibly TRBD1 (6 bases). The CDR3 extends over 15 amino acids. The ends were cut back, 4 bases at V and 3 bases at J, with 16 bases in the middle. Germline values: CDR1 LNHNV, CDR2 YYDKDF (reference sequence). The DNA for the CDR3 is TGTGCCACCAGCACCCTTAACACAGGGTTCTACGAGCAGTACTTC. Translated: CATSTLNTGFYEQYF.

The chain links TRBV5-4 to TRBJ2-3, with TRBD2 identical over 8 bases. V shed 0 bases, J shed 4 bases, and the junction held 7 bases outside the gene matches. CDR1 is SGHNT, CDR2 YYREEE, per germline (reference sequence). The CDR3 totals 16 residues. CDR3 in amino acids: CASSLARAGGSDTQYF. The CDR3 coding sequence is TGTGCCAGCAGCTTGGCCAGGGCGGGAGGATCAGATACGCAGTATTTT.

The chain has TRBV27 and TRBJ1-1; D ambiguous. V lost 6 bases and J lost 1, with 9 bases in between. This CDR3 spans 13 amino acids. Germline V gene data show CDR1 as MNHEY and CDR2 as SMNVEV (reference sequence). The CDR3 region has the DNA TGTGCCAGCAGCTCACATGGGAACACTGAAGCTTTCTTT. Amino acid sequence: CASSSHGNTEAFF.

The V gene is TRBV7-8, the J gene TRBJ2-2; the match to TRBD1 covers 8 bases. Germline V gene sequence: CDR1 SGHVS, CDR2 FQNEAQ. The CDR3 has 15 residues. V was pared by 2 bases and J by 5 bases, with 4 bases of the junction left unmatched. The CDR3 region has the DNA TGTGCCAGCAGCTTATACCGACAGGGGACCGGGGAGCTGTTTTTT. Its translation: CASSLYRQGTGELFF.

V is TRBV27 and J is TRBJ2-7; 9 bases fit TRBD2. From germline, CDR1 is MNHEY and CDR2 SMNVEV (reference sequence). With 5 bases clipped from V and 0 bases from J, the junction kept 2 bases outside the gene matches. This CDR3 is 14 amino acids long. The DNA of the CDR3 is TGTGCCAGCAGTCCTAGCGGGACCTCCTACGAGCAGTACTTC. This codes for CASSPSGTSYEQYF.

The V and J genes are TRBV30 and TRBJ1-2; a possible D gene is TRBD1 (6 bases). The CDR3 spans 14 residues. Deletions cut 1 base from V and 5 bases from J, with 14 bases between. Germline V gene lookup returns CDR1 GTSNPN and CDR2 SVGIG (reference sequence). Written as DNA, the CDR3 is TGTGCCTGGAGTGGAGGGACACTCGATTATGGCTACACCTTC. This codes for CAWSGGTLDYGYTF. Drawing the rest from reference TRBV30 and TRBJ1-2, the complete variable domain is SQTIHQWPATLVQPVGSPLSLECTVEGTSNPNLYWYRQAAGRGLQLLFYSVGIGQISSEVPQNLSASRPQDRQFILSSKKLLLSDSGFYLCAWSGGTLDYGYTFGSGTRLTVV.

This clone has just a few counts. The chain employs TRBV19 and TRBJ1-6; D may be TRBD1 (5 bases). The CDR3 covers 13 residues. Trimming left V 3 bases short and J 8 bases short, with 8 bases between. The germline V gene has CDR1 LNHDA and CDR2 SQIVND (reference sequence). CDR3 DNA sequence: TGTGCCAGTAGTATGGACAACTATTCACCCCTCCACTTT. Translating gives CASSMDNYSPLHF.

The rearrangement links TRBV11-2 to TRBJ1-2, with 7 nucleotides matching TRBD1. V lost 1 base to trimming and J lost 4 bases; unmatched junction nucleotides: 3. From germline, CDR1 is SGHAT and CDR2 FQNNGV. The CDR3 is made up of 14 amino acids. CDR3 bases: TGTGCCAGCAGCTTAGCCGGGACAGCCTATGGCTACACCTTC. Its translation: CASSLAGTAYGYTF.

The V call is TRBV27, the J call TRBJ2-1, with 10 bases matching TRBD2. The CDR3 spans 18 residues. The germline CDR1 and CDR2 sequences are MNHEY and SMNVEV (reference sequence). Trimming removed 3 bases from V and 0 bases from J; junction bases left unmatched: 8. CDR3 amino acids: CASSLRAGGRLSYNEQFF. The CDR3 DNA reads TGTGCCAGCAGTTTGCGAGCGGGAGGGCGACTCTCCTACAATGAGCAGTTCTTC.

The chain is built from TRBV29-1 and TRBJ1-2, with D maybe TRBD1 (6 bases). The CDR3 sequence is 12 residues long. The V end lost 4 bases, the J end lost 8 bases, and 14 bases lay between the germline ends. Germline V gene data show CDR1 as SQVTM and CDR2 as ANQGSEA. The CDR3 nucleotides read TGCAGCGTTGGGGGCAGGGGAGACGGCTACACCTTC. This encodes CSVGGRGDGYTF.

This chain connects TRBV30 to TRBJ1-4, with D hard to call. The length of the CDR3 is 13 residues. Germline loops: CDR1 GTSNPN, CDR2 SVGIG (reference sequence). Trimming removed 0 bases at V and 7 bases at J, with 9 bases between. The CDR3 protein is CAWSVMGGEKLFF. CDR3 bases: TGTGCCTGGAGTGTAATGGGAGGTGAAAAACTGTTTTTT. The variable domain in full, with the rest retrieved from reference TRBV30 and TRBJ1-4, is SQTIHQWPATLVQPVGSPLSLECTVEGTSNPNLYWYRQAAGRGLQLLFYSVGIGQISSEVPQNLSASRPQDRQFILSSKKLLLSDSGFYLCAWSVMGGEKLFFGSGTQLSVL.

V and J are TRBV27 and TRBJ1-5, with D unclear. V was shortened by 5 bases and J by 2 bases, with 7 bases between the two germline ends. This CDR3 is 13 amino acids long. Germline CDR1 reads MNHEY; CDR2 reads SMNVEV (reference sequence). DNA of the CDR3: TGTGCCAGCAGTAACTTGGGCAATCAGCCCCAGCATTTT. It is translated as CASSNLGNQPQHF.

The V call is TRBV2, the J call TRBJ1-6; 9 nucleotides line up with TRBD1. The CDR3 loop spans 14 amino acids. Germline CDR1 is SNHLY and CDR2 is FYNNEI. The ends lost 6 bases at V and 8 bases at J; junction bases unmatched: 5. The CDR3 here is CASSVRDRDSPLHF. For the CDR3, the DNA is TGTGCCAGCAGCGTCCGGGACAGGGATTCACCCCTCCACTTT.

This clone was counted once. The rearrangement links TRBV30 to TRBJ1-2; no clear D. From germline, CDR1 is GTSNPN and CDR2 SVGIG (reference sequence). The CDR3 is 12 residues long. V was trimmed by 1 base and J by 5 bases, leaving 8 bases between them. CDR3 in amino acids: CAWSGPSYGYTF. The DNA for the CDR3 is TGTGCCTGGAGTGGGCCCAGTTATGGCTACACCTTC.

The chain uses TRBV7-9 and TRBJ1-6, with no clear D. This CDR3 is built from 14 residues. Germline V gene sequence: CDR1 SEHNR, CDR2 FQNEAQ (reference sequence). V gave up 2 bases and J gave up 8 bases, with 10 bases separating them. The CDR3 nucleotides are TGTGCCAGCAGCTTACTGAGGGTTGATTCACCCCTCCACTTT. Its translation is CASSLLRVDSPLHF.

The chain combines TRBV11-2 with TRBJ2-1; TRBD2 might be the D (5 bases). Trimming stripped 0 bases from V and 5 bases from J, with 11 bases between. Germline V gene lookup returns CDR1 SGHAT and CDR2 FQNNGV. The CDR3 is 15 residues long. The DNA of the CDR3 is TGTGCCAGCAGCTTAGAGGCCTGGGAGAACAATGAGCAGTTCTTC. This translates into CASSLEAWENNEQFF.

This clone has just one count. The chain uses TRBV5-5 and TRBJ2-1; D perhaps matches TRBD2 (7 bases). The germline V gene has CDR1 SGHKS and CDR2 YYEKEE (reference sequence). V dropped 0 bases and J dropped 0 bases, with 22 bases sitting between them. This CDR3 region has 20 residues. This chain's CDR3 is CASSLGRGGLAQSSYNEQFF. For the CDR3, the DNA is TGTGCCAGCAGCTTGGGCAGGGGAGGGCTAGCGCAGAGCTCCTACAATGAGCAGTTCTTC. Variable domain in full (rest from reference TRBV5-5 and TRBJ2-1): DAGVTQSPTHLIKTRGQQVTLRCSPISGHKSVSWYQQVLGQGPQFIFQYYEKEERGRGNFPDRFSARQFPNYSSELNVNALLLGDSALYLCASSLGRGGLAQSSYNEQFFGPGTRLTVL.

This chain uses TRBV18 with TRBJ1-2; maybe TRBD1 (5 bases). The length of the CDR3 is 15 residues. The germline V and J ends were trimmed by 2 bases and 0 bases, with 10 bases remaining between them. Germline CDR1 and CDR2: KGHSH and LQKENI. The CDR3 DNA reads TGTGCCAGCTCACCAGAAACGGGGGCTAACTATGGCTACACCTTC. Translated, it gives CASSPETGANYGYTF.

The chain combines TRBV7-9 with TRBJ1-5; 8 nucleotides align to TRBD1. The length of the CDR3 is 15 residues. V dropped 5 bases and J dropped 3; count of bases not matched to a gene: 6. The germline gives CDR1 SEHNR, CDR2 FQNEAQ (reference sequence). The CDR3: CASSRGQGYNQPQHF. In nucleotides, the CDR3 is TGTGCCAGCAGCCGTGGACAGGGTTACAATCAGCCCCAGCATTTT.

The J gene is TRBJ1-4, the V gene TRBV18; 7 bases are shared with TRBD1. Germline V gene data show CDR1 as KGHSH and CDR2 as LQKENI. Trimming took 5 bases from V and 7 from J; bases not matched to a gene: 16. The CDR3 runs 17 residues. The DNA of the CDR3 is TGTGCCAGCTCATCCCGGGACAGAAGAGATACTGTTGAAAAACTGTTTTTT. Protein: CASSSRDRRDTVEKLFF.

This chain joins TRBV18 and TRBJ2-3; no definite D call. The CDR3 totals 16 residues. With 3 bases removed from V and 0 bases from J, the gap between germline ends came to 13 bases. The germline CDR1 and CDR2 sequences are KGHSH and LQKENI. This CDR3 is CASSPPGSSSTDTQYF. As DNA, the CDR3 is TGTGCCAGCTCACCCCCAGGTAGTAGTAGCACAGATACGCAGTATTTT.

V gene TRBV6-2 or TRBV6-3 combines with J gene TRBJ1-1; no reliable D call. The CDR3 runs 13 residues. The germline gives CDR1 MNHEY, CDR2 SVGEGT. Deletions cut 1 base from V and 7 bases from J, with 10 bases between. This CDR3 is CASSYLSGFEAFF. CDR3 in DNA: TGTGCCAGCAGTTACTTGTCGGGGTTTGAAGCTTTCTTT.

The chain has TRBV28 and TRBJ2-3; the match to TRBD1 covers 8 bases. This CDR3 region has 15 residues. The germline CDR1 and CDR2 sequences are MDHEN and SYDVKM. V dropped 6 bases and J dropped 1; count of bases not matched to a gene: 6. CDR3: CASSLTGGGTDTQYF. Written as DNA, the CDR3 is TGTGCCAGCAGCTTAACAGGGGGTGGCACAGATACGCAGTATTTT.

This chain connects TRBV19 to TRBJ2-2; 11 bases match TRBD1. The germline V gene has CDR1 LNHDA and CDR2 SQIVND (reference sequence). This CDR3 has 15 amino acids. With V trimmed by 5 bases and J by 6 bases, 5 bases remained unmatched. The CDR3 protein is CASSLGQGAAGELFF. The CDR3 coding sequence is TGTGCCAGTAGTTTAGGACAGGGGGCGGCCGGGGAGCTGTTTTTT.

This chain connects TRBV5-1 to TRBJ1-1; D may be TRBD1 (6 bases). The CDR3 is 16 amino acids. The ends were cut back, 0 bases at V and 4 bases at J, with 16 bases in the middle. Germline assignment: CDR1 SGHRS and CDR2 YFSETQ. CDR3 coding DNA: TGCGCCAGCAGCTTGGCCTCCGGGGGGCCTGTCACTGAAGCTTTCTTT. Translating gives CASSLASGGPVTEAFF.

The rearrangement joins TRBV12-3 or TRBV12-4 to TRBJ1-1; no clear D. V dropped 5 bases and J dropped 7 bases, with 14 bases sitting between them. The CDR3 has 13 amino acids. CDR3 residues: CASSPGSVGEAFF. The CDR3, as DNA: TGTGCCAGCAGTCCCGGGAGCGTAGGTGAAGCTTTCTTT.

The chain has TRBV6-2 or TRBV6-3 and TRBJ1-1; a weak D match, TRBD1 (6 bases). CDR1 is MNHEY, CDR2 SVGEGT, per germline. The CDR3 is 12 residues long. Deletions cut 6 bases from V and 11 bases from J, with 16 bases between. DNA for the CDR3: TGTGCCAGCAGCCTATCAGGGGTGGTGGCTTTCTTT. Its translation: CASSLSGVVAFF.

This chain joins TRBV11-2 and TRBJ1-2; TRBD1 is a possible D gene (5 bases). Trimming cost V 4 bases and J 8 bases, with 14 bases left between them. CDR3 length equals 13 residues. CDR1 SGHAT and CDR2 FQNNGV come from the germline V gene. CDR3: CASSSNSQGGYTF. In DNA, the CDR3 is TGTGCCAGCAGCTCCAATTCGCAGGGCGGCTACACCTTC.